The text below deals with one TCR beta chain. Its target is not known. TCRdb redid the calling of the reads with MiXCR, one entry per CDR3 protein. The sample lists some 280,000 distinct CDR3 sequences, roughly 13% occurring once. The data originate from a study of T cell repertoires in cytomegalovirus infection. Broader study findings: Clonotypes of TCR beta that were HLA-C-restricted and CMV-specific dominated the ex vivo response.

Germline values: CDR1 ENHRY, CDR2 SYGVKD. The V end lost 7 bases, the J end lost 6 bases, and 17 bases lay between the germline ends. This CDR3 contains 14 residues. The chain couples TRBV10-3 to TRBJ2-3, with D hard to call. The receptor was derived from a human donor in good health (CMV status not recorded). Some clones in this sample may be carry-over from other donors' samples. What was sequenced was PBMCs. DNA of the CDR3: TGTGCCATCACTCCCGGGTCGGGCCTGGATACGCAGTATTTT. It is translated as CAITPGSGLDTQYF.